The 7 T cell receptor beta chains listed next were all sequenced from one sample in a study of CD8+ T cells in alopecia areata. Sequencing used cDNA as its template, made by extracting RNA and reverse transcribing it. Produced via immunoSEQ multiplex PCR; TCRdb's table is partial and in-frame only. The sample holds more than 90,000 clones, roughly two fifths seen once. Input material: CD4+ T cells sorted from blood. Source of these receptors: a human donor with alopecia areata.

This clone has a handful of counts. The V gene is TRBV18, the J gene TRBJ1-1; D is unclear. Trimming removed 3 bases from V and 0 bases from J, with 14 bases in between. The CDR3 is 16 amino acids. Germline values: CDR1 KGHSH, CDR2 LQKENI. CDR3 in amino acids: CASSPFRDTMNTEAFF. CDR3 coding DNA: TGTGCCAGCTCACCCTTCCGAGACACCATGAACACTGAAGCTTTCTTT.

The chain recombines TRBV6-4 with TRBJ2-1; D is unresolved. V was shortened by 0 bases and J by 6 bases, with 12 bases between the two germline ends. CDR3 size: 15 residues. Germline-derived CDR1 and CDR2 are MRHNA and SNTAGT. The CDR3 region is CASSDSYKLINEQFF. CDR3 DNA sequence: TGTGCCAGCAGTGACTCGTACAAGCTGATCAATGAGCAGTTCTTC.

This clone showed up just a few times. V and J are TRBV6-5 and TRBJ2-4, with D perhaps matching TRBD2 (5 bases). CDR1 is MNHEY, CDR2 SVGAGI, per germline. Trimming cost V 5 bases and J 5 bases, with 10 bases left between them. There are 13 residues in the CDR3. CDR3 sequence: CASSRAGENIQYF. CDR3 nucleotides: TGTGCCAGCAGTCGGGCCGGGGAAAACATTCAGTACTTC.

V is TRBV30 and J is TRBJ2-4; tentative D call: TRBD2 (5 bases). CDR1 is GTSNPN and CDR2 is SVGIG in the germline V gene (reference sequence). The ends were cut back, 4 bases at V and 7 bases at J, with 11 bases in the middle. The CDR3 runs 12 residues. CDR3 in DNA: TGTGCCTGGAACGGGGATCGGAACATTCAGTACTTC. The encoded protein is CAWNGDRNIQYF.

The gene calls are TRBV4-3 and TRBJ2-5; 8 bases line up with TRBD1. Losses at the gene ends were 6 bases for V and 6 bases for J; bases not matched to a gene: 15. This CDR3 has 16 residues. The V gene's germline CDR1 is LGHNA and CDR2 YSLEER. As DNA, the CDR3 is TGCGCCAGCAGTCACGGGAATTCAGGGGGCGGTCAGACCCAGTACTTC. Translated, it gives CASSHGNSGGGQTQYF.

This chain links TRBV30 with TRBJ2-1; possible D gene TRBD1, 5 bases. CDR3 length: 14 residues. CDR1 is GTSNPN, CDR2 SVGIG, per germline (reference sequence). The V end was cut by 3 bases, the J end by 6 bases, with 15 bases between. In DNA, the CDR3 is TGTGCCTGGAGGGTGCCCTGGGGCATCAATGAGCAGTTCTTC. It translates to CAWRVPWGINEQFF. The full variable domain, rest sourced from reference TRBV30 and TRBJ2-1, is SQTIHQWPATLVQPVGSPLSLECTVEGTSNPNLYWYRQAAGRGLQLLFYSVGIGQISSEVPQNLSASRPQDRQFILSSKKLLLSDSGFYLCAWRVPWGINEQFFGPGTRLTVL.

The CDR3 region is CASSQGVGSQHF. As DNA, the CDR3 is TGTGCCAGCAGCCAAGGGGTCGGTTCCCAGCATTTT. The chain links TRBV14 to TRBJ1-5; D remains unclear. Germline V gene data show CDR1 as SGHDN and CDR2 as FVKESK. V was cut by 1 base and J by 11 bases, with 9 bases left in between. CDR3 length: 12 residues.